One and the same sample provided the 25 T cell receptor beta chains below, sequenced in a study of shared clonotypes between healthy human individuals (dated by TCRdb to between 2020 and 2021). Library method: the immunoSEQ multiplex PCR assay. Not all clones reach the TCRdb copy of this immuneACCESS table, which keeps in-frame sequences only. Checked studies attribute under half of the gap to unresolved V genes and leave the rest unexplained. Across this sample there are 2 million to 3 million clones, with under 95% seen only once. Together, the top ten hold 0.36% of the sample. The sequenced sample consisted of naive CD4+ T cells from PBMCs. Taken with the paper, the label for cell subset or site translates to: CD45RA+ positively selected. The receptors stem from a man younger than 35 in good health. Some clones in this sample may be carry-over from other donors' samples.

This clone was seen only a few times. A read error may explain this, as a much larger clone is one base away. Other DNA sequences of this sample code for an identical CDR3. The chain joins TRBV5-1 to TRBJ2-5, with D perhaps given as TRBD1 or TRBD2 (5 bases each). The CDR3 runs 11 residues. V dropped 3 bases and J dropped 5 bases, with 5 bases sitting between them. Germline V gives CDR1 SGHRS, CDR2 YFSETQ. The CDR3 loop is CASSWGETQYF. In DNA form, the CDR3 reads TGCGCCAGCAGCTGGGGGGAGACCCAGTACTTC.

The chain links TRBV5-6 to TRBJ2-7, with 10 positions matching TRBD2. This CDR3 region has 14 residues. Per germline, CDR1 SGHDT and CDR2 YYEEEE. V gave up 5 bases and J gave up 1 base; unmatched junction bases: 3. The CDR3 here is CASRLAGRSYEQYF. CDR3 nucleotides: TGTGCCAGCAGACTAGCGGGAAGGTCCTACGAGCAGTACTTC. Combining the CDR3 with reference TRBV5-6 and TRBJ2-7 gives the whole variable domain DAGVTQSPTHLIKTRGQQVTLRCSPKSGHDTVSWYQQALGQGPQFIFQYYEEEERQRGNFPDRFSGHQFPNYSSELNVNALLLGDSALYLCASRLAGRSYEQYFGPGTRLTVT.

The J gene is TRBJ2-1, the V gene TRBV28, with TRBD2 identical over 7 bases. The CDR3 is made up of 13 amino acids. Per the germline V gene, CDR1 is MDHEN and CDR2 is SYDVKM. V lost 8 bases to trimming and J lost 4 bases; unmatched junction nucleotides: 5. CDR3 sequence: CASWDYRYNEQFF. DNA of the CDR3: TGTGCCAGCTGGGACTATCGTTACAATGAGCAGTTCTTC.

The rearrangement joins TRBV7-6 to TRBJ2-1; possibly TRBD1 for D (6 bases). Germline CDR1 is SGHVS and CDR2 is FNYEAQ. This CDR3 is built from 15 residues. V was trimmed by 4 bases and J by 1 base, leaving 11 bases between them. In DNA form, the CDR3 reads TGTGCCAGCAGCTCCATGAGGGGGTCCTACAATGAGCAGTTCTTC. It encodes CASSSMRGSYNEQFF.

The chain joins TRBV9 to TRBJ1-5; 8 bases are shared with TRBD1. CDR1 and CDR2 from the germline V gene are SGDLS and YYNGEE. The length of the CDR3 is 15 residues. Germline trimming cut 2 bases from V and 5 bases from J; bases unmatched to any gene: 6. The CDR3 DNA reads TGTGCCAGCAGCGTGGAACAGGGGGATGATCAGCCCCAGCATTTT. Its protein product is CASSVEQGDDQPQHF. Full variable domain (remainder filled in from reference TRBV9 and TRBJ1-5): DSGVTQTPKHLITATGQRVTLRCSPRSGDLSVYWYQQSLDQGLQFLIQYYNGEERAKGNILERFSAQQFPDLHSELNLSSLELGDSALYFCASSVEQGDDQPQHFGDGTRLSIL.

The J gene is TRBJ2-2, the V gene TRBV28, with a weak D call TRBD1 (5 bases). This CDR3 comprises 16 residues. V lost 7 bases, J lost 4 bases, and 19 bases lay in between. Germline values: CDR1 MDHEN, CDR2 SYDVKM. Here the CDR3 DNA reads TGTGCCAGCACCACCCCCACTGGGGCGCGCACCGGGGAGCTGTTTTTT. This encodes CASTTPTGARTGELFF.

This clone was seen only once. V usage is TRBV7-8 and J usage is TRBJ1-2, with D possibly being TRBD1 (6 bases). Germline CDR1 and CDR2: SGHVS and FQNEAQ. The ends were cut back, 6 bases at V and 1 base at J, with 15 bases in the middle. The CDR3 is 15 residues long. The CDR3 nucleotides read TGTGCCAGCAGTCTTGACAGGCTGGATAACTATGGCTACACCTTC. Translated: CASSLDRLDNYGYTF.

This chain links TRBV15 with TRBJ2-1; D ambiguous. In germline, CDR1 is LNHNV, CDR2 YYDKDF (reference sequence). The CDR3 totals 13 residues. V dropped 3 bases and J dropped 6 bases, with 9 bases sitting between them. The CDR3 sequence is CATSSIRSNEQFF. DNA of the CDR3: TGTGCCACCAGCAGCATCCGTTCCAATGAGCAGTTCTTC.

The gene calls are TRBV4-3 and TRBJ2-1; 9 bases align to TRBD1. Germline-derived CDR1 and CDR2 are LGHNA and YSLEER. This CDR3 has 13 amino acids. CDR3 in amino acids: CAAGDRAYNEQFF. CDR3 DNA sequence: TGCGCAGCTGGGGACAGGGCCTACAATGAGCAGTTCTTC.

The chain has TRBV5-1 and TRBJ1-2; TRBD1 matches at 7 bases. Germline lookup yields CDR1 SGHRS and CDR2 YFSETQ. CDR3 size: 13 residues. Germline trimming cut 6 bases from V and 8 bases from J; bases unmatched to any gene: 10. CDR3 sequence (DNA): TGCGCCAGCAAATTCGAGGGGGCGGAGGGCTACACCTTC. Protein product: CASKFEGAEGYTF.

With regard to this clone: The identical CDR3 is also encoded by other nucleotide sequences in the sample. CDR3 sequence (DNA): TGTGCCAGCAGCTTAGACAGGGGCTATGGCTACACCTTC. Amino acids: CASSLDRGYGYTF. The V and J genes are TRBV7-2 and TRBJ1-2, with TRBD1 matching 7 bases. V lost 1 base and J lost 4; bases outside the gene matches: 0. The CDR3 totals 13 residues. Germline CDR1 is SGHTA and CDR2 is FQGNSA.

The V gene is TRBV11-2, the J gene TRBJ2-1, with 8 nucleotides matching TRBD1. The length of the CDR3 is 15 residues. Trimming cost V 6 bases and J 6 bases; bases outside gene matches: 10. In germline, CDR1 is SGHAT, CDR2 FQNNGV. In DNA form, the CDR3 reads TGTGCCAGCAGTCGCCGGGACAGGAATCCCAATGAGCAGTTCTTC. This codes for CASSRRDRNPNEQFF.

The chain links TRBV7-2 to TRBJ1-4; the D is unclear. The CDR3 length is 15 residues. Germline V lookup: CDR1 SGHTA, CDR2 FQGNSA. V was shortened by 5 bases and J by 0 bases, with 10 bases between the two germline ends. CDR3 bases: TGTGCCAGCAGCCCGGAACTATCAACTAATGAAAAACTGTTTTTT. Translated, it gives CASSPELSTNEKLFF. Complete variable domain (other parts from reference TRBV7-2 and TRBJ1-4): GAGVSQSPSNKVTEKGKDVELRCDPISGHTALYWYRQSLGQGLEFLIYFQGNSAPDKSGLPSDRFSAERTGGSVSTLTIQRTQQEDSAVYLCASSPELSTNEKLFFGSGTQLSVL.

This sequence joins TRBV2 and TRBJ1-1; 7 nucleotides agree with TRBD1. Germline V lookup: CDR1 SNHLY, CDR2 FYNNEI. The CDR3 sequence is 14 residues long. J was trimmed by 4 bases and V by 4 bases; bases with no gene match: 6. CDR3 nucleotides: TGTGCCAGCAGTGTTAGGGGGCGGACCACTGAAGCTTTCTTT. Residues: CASSVRGRTTEAFF.

This clone appeared a single time. J is TRBJ2-1 and V is TRBV10-2; no clear D gene. This CDR3 spans 12 amino acids. Trimming took 0 bases from V and 7 from J, leaving 4 bases between them. CDR1 and CDR2 from the germline V gene are WSHSY and SAAADI. The CDR3, as DNA: TGCGCCAGCAGTGAGTCGGGTAATGAGCAGTTCTTC. Its protein product is CASSESGNEQFF.

The chain has TRBV15 and TRBJ1-2; 9 positions agree with TRBD1. The CDR3 sequence is 15 residues long. V dropped 1 base and J dropped 7; count of bases not matched to a gene: 7. Germline V gives CDR1 LNHNV, CDR2 YYDKDF (reference sequence). The DNA for the CDR3 is TGTGCCACCAGCAGAGCTGGACAGGGGTGGGCTGGCTACACCTTC. Its protein is CATSRAGQGWAGYTF.

The chain is built from TRBV28 and TRBJ2-7, with 7 bases identical to TRBD2. V gave up 6 bases and J gave up 2 bases; unmatched junction bases: 10. This CDR3 comprises 15 residues. CDR1 and CDR2 (germline): MDHEN, SYDVKM. The CDR3 nucleotides read TGTGCCAGCAGCCATCCTCTAGCGGACACCTACGAGCAGTACTTC. Translation: CASSHPLADTYEQYF.

This chain uses TRBV19 with TRBJ2-5, with 9 positions matching TRBD2. V was pared by 4 bases and J by 4 bases, with 7 bases of the junction left unmatched. The CDR3 totals 15 residues. CDR1 LNHDA and CDR2 SQIVND come from the germline V gene (reference sequence). CDR3 DNA sequence: TGTGCCAGTAGTAGAATTAGCGGGAGCCCAGAGACCCAGTACTTC. Translated: CASSRISGSPETQYF.

V usage is TRBV30 and J usage is TRBJ1-4; the D gene is possibly TRBD1 (5 bases). Trimming pared 8 bases from V and 1 base from J, leaving 20 bases between. The CDR3 contains 16 residues. CDR1 GTSNPN and CDR2 SVGIG come from the germline V gene (reference sequence). CDR3 DNA: TGTGCCACGCCTCCAAGGGGCCTAGGAACTAATGAAAAACTGTTTTTT. Its protein product is CATPPRGLGTNEKLFF.

The chain recombines TRBV11-2 with TRBJ1-1, with a possible D match to TRBD1 (5 bases). This CDR3 is built from 14 residues. The V end lost 1 base, the J end lost 7 bases, and 13 bases lay between the germline ends. The V gene's germline CDR1 is SGHAT and CDR2 FQNNGV. The CDR3 DNA reads TGTGCCAGCAGCTTAGCCTACATAGGACATGAAGCTTTCTTT. Translation: CASSLAYIGHEAFF. Full variable domain (rest looked up from reference TRBV11-2 and TRBJ1-1): EAGVAQSPRYKIIEKRQSVAFWCNPISGHATLYWYQQILGQGPKLLIQFQNNGVVDDSQLPKDRFSAERLKGVDSTLKIQPAKLEDSAVYLCASSLAYIGHEAFFGQGTRLTVV.

This chain joins TRBV13 and TRBJ2-5; possibly TRBD1 for D (7 bases). Trimming took off 4 bases at V and 4 bases at J, with 13 bases between the two ends. The CDR3 covers 14 residues. Germline V gene data show CDR1 as PRHDT and CDR2 as FYEKMQ (reference sequence). This chain's CDR3 is CASSSRQGGETQYF. The CDR3 region has the DNA TGTGCCAGCAGCTCCCGACAGGGAGGAGAGACCCAGTACTTC.

The rearrangement joins TRBV6-1 to TRBJ1-2, with 8 bases identical to TRBD1. V lost 6 bases to trimming and J lost 3 bases; unmatched junction nucleotides: 6. CDR3 size: 14 residues. The germline CDR1 and CDR2 sequences are MNHNS and SASEGT. The CDR3 sequence: CASSRTGNYYGYTF. The CDR3 DNA is TGTGCCAGCAGCCGGACAGGGAATTACTATGGCTACACCTTC.

This chain joins TRBV6-5 and TRBJ2-2; D tentatively fits TRBD1 or TRBD2 (5 bases each). The CDR3 is 12 residues long. Germline CDR1 is MNHEY and CDR2 is SVGAGI. Trimming pared 8 bases from V and 4 bases from J, leaving 8 bases between. The CDR3 reads CASGTVTGELFF. The CDR3 DNA reads as TGTGCCAGCGGGACGGTCACCGGGGAGCTGTTTTTT.

The chain is built from TRBV5-6 and TRBJ2-3; D gene ambiguous. Trimming cost V 1 base and J 4 bases, with 7 bases left between them. The CDR3 has 13 amino acids. Germline V lookup: CDR1 SGHDT, CDR2 YYEEEE. CDR3 residues: CASSLRAADTQYF. The CDR3 nucleotides read TGTGCCAGCAGCTTGCGGGCGGCAGATACGCAGTATTTT.

A remark on this clone: Other DNA sequences of this sample code for an identical CDR3. The chain uses TRBV28 and TRBJ2-1, with 8 bases matching TRBD2. After removal of 3 bases from V and 3 bases from J, the junction contained 4 bases not matched to a gene. This CDR3 is built from 15 residues. Germline CDR1 is MDHEN and CDR2 is SYDVKM. CDR3 DNA sequence: TGTGCCAGCAGTTTGGGCACTAGCGGCTACAATGAGCAGTTCTTC. Encoded protein: CASSLGTSGYNEQFF.